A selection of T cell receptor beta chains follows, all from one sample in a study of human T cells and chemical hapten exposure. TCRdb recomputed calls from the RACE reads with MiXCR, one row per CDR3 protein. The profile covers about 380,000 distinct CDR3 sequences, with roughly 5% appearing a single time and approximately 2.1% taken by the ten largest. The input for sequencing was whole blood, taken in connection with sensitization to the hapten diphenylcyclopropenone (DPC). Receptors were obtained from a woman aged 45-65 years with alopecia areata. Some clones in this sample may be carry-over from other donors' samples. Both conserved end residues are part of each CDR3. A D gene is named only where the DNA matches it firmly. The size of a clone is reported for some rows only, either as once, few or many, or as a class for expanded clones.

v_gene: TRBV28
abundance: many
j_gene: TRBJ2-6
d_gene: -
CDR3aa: CASSLRSSGANVLTF
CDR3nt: TGTGCCAGCAGTTTACGGAGCTCTGGGGCCAACGTCCTGACTTTC

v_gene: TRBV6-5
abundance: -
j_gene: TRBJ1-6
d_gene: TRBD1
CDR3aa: CASRGQGATSPLHF
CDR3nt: TGTGCCAGCAGGGGACAGGGGGCGACGTCACCCCTCCACTTT

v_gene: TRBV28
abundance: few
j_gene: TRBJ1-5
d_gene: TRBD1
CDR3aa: CASRSDRGRNQPQHF
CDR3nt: TGTGCCAGCAGATCGGACAGGGGCCGCAATCAGCCCCAGCATTTT

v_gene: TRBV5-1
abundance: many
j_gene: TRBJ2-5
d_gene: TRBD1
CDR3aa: CASSGTGLQETQYF
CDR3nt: TGCGCCAGCAGCGGGACAGGGCTACAAGAGACCCAGTACTTC

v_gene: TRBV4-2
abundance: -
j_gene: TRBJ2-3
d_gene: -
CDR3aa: CASSQGGVRGRHWRDTQYF
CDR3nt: TGTGCCAGCAGCCAAGGTGGAGTTAGGGGCCGCCATTGGAGGGATACGCAGTATTTT

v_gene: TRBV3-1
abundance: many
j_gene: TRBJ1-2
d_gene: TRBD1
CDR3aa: CASSQSGGQGNYGYTF
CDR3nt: TGTGCCAGCAGCCAAAGCGGGGGACAGGGGAACTATGGCTACACCTTC

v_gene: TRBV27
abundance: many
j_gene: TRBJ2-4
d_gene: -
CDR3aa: CASSLTGLAKNIQYF
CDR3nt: TGTGCCAGCAGTTTGACAGGATTAGCCAAAAACATTCAGTACTTC

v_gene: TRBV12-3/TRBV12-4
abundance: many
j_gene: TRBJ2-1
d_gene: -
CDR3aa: CASSLSGGYYNEQFF
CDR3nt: TGTGCCAGCAGTTTATCCGGGGGATACTACAATGAGCAGTTCTTC

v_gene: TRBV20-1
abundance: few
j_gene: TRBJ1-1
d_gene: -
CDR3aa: CSAQGLAGTYTEAFF
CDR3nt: TGCAGTGCTCAAGGACTTGCCGGAACCTACACTGAAGCTTTCTTT

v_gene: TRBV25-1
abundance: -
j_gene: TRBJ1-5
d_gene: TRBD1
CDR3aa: CASSDQRGQERGGNQPQHF
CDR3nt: TGTGCCAGCAGTGATCAGAGGGGACAGGAGAGGGGTGGCAATCAGCCCCAGCATTTT

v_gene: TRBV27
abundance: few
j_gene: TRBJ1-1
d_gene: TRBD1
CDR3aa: CASSLRPGQGKGNTEAFF
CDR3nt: TGTGCCAGCAGTTTACGACCGGGACAGGGGAAGGGGAACACTGAAGCTTTCTTT

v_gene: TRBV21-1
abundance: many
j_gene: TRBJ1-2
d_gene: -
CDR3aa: CASSKVSRPFFGYTF
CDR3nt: TGTGCCAGCAGCAAAGTCAGCAGGCCCTTTTTTGGCTACACCTTC

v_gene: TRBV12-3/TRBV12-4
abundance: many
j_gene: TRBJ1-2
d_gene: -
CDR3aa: CASSLGGGYTF
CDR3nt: TGTGCCAGCAGTTTAGGAGGTGGCTACACCTTC

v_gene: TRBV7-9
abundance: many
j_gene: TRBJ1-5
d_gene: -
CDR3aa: CASSTASQRFSNQPQHF
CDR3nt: TGTGCCAGCAGCACGGCAAGTCAAAGGTTTAGCAATCAGCCCCAGCATTTT

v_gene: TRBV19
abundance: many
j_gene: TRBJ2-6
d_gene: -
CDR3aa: CASTTPSGVGANVLTF
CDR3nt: TGTGCCAGTACCACACCTTCCGGGGTAGGGGCCAACGTCCTGACTTTC

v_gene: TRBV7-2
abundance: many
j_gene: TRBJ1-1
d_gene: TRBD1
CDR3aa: CASSLDRGYTEAFF
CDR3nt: TGTGCCAGCAGCTTAGACAGGGGGTACACTGAAGCTTTCTTT

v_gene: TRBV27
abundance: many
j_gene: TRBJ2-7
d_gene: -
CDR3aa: CASSAGAWNEQYF
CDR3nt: TGTGCCAGCAGTGCGGGGGCTTGGAACGAGCAGTACTTC

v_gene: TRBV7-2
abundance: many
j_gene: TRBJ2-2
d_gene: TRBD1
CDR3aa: CASRGTANTGELFF
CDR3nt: TGTGCCAGCAGGGGGACAGCAAACACCGGGGAGCTGTTTTTT

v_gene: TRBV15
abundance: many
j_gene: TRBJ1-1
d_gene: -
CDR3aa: CATSRDLKGNTEAFF
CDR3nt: TGTGCCACCAGCAGAGATCTGAAAGGGAACACTGAAGCTTTCTTT

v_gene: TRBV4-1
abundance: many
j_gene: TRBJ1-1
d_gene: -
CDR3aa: CASSQDSREAFF
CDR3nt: TGCGCCAGCAGCCAAGACAGCCGTGAAGCTTTCTTT

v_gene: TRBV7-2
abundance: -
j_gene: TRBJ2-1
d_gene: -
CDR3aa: CASSFGGGAREQFF
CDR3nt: TGTGCCAGCAGCTTTGGGGGTGGGGCCCGGGAGCAGTTCTTC

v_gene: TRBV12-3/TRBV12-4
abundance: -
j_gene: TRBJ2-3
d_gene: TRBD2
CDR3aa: CASRSASGRTDTQYF
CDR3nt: TGTGCCAGCAGATCCGCTAGCGGTCGCACAGATACGCAGTATTTT